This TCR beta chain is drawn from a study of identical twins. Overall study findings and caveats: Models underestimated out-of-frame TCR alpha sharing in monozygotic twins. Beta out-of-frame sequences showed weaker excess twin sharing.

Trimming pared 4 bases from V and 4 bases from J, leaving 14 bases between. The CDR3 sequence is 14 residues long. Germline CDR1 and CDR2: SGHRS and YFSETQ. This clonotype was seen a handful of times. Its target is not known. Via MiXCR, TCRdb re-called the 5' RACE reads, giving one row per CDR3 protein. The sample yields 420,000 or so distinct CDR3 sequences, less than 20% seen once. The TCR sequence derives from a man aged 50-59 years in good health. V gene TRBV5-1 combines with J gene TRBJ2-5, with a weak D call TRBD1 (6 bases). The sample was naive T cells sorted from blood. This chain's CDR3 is CASSVQGQRETQYF. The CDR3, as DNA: TGCGCCAGCAGCGTACAGGGCCAGCGAGAGACCCAGTACTTC. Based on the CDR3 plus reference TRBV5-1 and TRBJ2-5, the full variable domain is KAGVTQTPRYLIKTRGQQVTLSCSPISGHRSVSWYQQTPGQGLQFLFEYFSETQRNKGNFPGRFSGRQFSNSRSEMNVSTLELGDSALYLCASSVQGQRETQYFGPGTRLLVL.